This T cell receptor beta chain was observed in a study of PD-1 blockade in classical Hodgkin lymphoma. There are 13 residues in the CDR3. The germline V gene has CDR1 SEHNR and CDR2 FQNEAQ (reference sequence). The V end was cut by 1 base, the J end by 8 bases, with 11 bases between. The time point here: cycle 4 day 1 (C4D1), after 5 to 7 weeks of nivolumab. Every patient relapsed after autologous stem cell transplantation, and brentuximab vedotin exposure varied. The repertoire was sequenced with immunoSEQ multiplex PCR; TCRdb's copy has only in-frame clones and lacks some. The sample lists around 92,000 clones; around 80% were seen once.

The chain employs TRBV7-9 and TRBJ1-2; D is perhaps TRBD1 (5 bases). This sequence originates from a human donor with classical Hodgkin lymphoma. The sample was peripheral blood mononuclear cells (PBMCs), taken before the fourth cycle of nivolumab. This CDR3 reads CASSLGGDLGYTF. The CDR3 coding sequence is TGTGCCAGCAGCTTAGGGGGGGATCTCGGCTACACCTTC. Looking up the rest from reference TRBV7-9 and TRBJ1-2 gives the full variable domain: DTGVSQNPRHKITKRGQNVTFRCDPISEHNRLYWYRQTLGQGPEFLTYFQNEAQLEKSRLLSDRFSAERPKGSFSTLEIQRTEQGDSAMYLCASSLGGDLGYTFGSGTRLTVV.